The sequence of this T cell receptor (beta chain) was determined in a study of CD8 T cells in Susac syndrome. Broader study findings: A relatively small number of individuals underwent TCR sequencing and HLA analysis.

cDNA came from about 0.5 to 1 ug RNA primed by random hexamers. Via MiXCR, TCRdb re-called the immunoSEQ multiplex PCR reads, giving one row per CDR3 protein. The data show 70,000 or so distinct CDR3 sequences, with around 95% seen just once and roughly 0.25% held by the top ten. Note on this clonotype: Its antigen is unidentified.

Sequencing of TCR beta drew on CD8+ and CD4+ T cells from blood. TEMRA cells were enriched by FACS, and CD4+ and CD8+ T cells were negatively isolated. The length of the CDR3 is 19 residues. Germline CDR1 and CDR2: SGDLS and YYNGEE. The V and J ends lost 3 bases and 5 bases, in that order; junction bases with no gene match: 15. The chain combines TRBV9 with TRBJ2-5, with 14 bases fitting TRBD2. The sequence derives from a human donor in good health. Input material: CD8+ T cells from PBMCs. The CDR3 DNA is TGTGCCAGCAGCGGACACGAAACGACTAGCGGGGGGGCGAGTGAGACCCAGTACTTC. It is translated as CASSGHETTSGGASETQYF.